The present TCR beta chain was sequenced within a study of shared clonotypes between healthy human individuals. V dropped 5 bases and J dropped 3 bases, with 11 bases sitting between them. The CDR3 extends over 13 amino acids. Germline CDR1 SNHLY, CDR2 FYNNEI. The donors were all Caucasian adults (living in Nashville, Tennessee). Using immunoSEQ multiplex PCR, the repertoire was profiled, and TCRdb retains in-frame clones only, with some absent. The sample shows about 110,000 clones, about 72% of them seen only once. Points on this clone: The antigen remains unidentified.

The study, taken as a whole, reports: Large depth notwithstanding, sorted-subset sequencing proved incomplete by rarefaction.

The chain is built from TRBV2 and TRBJ2-7, with a weak D call TRBD2 (5 bases). This receptor was identified in a woman in her 30s in good health. Material for sequencing was memory CD8+ T cells sorted from blood. Subset denoted: CD45RO+ cells pooled with CCR7-negative TemRA cells. The CDR3 sequence is CASSLTGNYEQYF. The DNA of the CDR3 is TGTGCCAGCAGTCTTACGGGGAACTACGAGCAGTACTTC.